The clone carrying this TCR beta chain was detected once. Its antigen is unknown. This clone may be a read error of a much larger clone one base away. Other DNA sequences within the sample encode an identical CDR3. Trimming left V 2 bases short and J 2 bases short, with 4 bases between. Per the germline V gene, CDR1 is MDHEN and CDR2 is SYDVKM. The CDR3 is 12 amino acids. The entry originates in a study of shared clonotypes between healthy human individuals. Regarding the study as a whole: Researchers found naive subsets generally carried larger estimated richness than memory subsets. Clonotypes that were shared across a handful of donors made up around 5.5% of naive CD4 clonotypes.

Assay used: immunoSEQ multiplex PCR; TCRdb lists only in-frame clones, some missing. The data show under 1,100,000 clones, around 75% seen once. This chain connects TRBV28 to TRBJ2-7; no clear D. The specimen was memory CD4+ T cells sorted from blood. The subset: CD45RA-negative fraction. This clonotype was sampled from a man aged 18 to 35 in good health. Written as DNA, the CDR3 is TGTGCCAGCAGTTTAGGGGCCTACGAGCAGTACTTC. Translated: CASSLGAYEQYF.